This T cell receptor beta chain was observed in a study of cytomegalovirus exposure and HLA in healthy donors. This clone showed up just once. What it recognizes is unknown. Per germline, CDR1 SGHNT and CDR2 YYREEE (reference sequence). The CDR3 contains 16 residues. Trimming took 0 bases from V and 3 from J, leaving 15 bases between them. PCR involved 60 Vbeta and 13 Jbeta primers. How the authors handled the data: An analysis that came later counted 70 million to 100 million unique TCR beta chains, around 12 million shared. The repertoire was sequenced with immunoSEQ multiplex PCR; TCRdb's copy has only in-frame clones and lacks some. The DNA gave D and trimming, while V, J and clone size come from that table. Of around 84,000 clones in the sample, around 77% are singletons; the top ten hold about 3.5%. Regarding the study as a whole: V segments that were indistinguishable, TRBV6-2 and TRBV6-3 among them, were omitted from analysis. Rarity characterized most TCR sequences, yet some public TCRs appeared in many donors. High specificity and sensitivity for cytomegalovirus status were reported for the classifier.

The chain links TRBV5-4 to TRBJ1-2; the D gene is possibly TRBD1 (6 bases). Sequencing was performed on PBMCs. This TCR was sampled from a man aged 50 to 59 in good health and CMV-seronegative. The CDR3 DNA sequence: TGTGCCAGCAGCTTGGGGGGGAGGGGGATCGACTATGGCTACACCTTC. Protein product: CASSLGGRGIDYGYTF.